Each of the 26 T cell receptor beta chains below was sequenced from the same sample in a study of OX40 agonist ivuxolimab in advanced cancers. Only in-frame clones appear in the TCRdb table, and some are missing; sequencing was by immunoSEQ multiplex PCR. Found here are tens of thousands of clones, approximately 89% of them singletons; the top ten hold 18%. The sequencing used CD4+ or CD8+ T cells sorted from blood, collected in a trial of the OX40 agonist ivuxolimab. These receptors came from an adult with an advanced solid tumor such as melanoma, head and neck, liver or kidney cancer.

The V and J genes are TRBV28 and TRBJ2-5, with D unclear. The V gene lost 3 bases and the J gene lost 1 base, with 6 bases spanning the gap. The CDR3 is 13 amino acids. Germline V gene sequence: CDR1 MDHEN, CDR2 SYDVKM. In nucleotides, the CDR3 is TGTGCCAGCAGTTTGAACAGCCAAGAGACCCAGTACTTC. Residues: CASSLNSQETQYF. The variable domain in full, completed from reference TRBV28 and TRBJ2-5, reads DVKVTQSSRYLVKRTGEKVFLECVQDMDHENMFWYRQDPGLGLRLIYFSYDVKMKEKGDIPEGYSVSREKKERFSLILESASTNQTSMYLCASSLNSQETQYFGPGTRLLVL.

The rearrangement links TRBV28 to TRBJ1-2; D is perhaps TRBD1 (5 bases). The CDR3 is 16 amino acids. CDR1 and CDR2 from the germline V gene are MDHEN and SYDVKM. Trimming stripped 3 bases from V and 6 bases from J, with 20 bases between. Here the CDR3 reads CASSFNTWQGGDGYTF. The CDR3 DNA is TGTGCCAGCAGTTTTAACACCTGGCAGGGTGGAGATGGCTACACCTTC.

This chain joins TRBV4-3 and TRBJ2-2; D is ambiguous. V lost 1 base to trimming and J lost 7 bases, with 4 bases between them. The CDR3 consists of 12 residues. The germline CDR1 and CDR2 sequences are LGHNA and YSLEER. The CDR3 DNA sequence: TGCGCCAGCAGCCAAGCGAACGGGGAGCTGTTTTTT. This codes for CASSQANGELFF.

This chain links TRBV9 with TRBJ1-3, with D unresolved. This CDR3 region has 15 residues. The germline V gene has CDR1 SGDLS and CDR2 YYNGEE. V gave up 5 bases and J gave up 3 bases, with 15 bases separating them. CDR3 amino acids: CASSAAGGHGNTIYF. In DNA, the CDR3 is TGTGCCAGCAGTGCCGCTGGTGGGCATGGAAACACCATATATTTT.

The CDR3, as DNA: TGTGCCAGCAGTTACTCATCTGGGTACTCCTACGAGCAGTACTTC. This encodes CASSYSSGYSYEQYF. The chain has TRBV6-5 and TRBJ2-7; D is undetermined. The CDR3 totals 15 residues. The V gene lost 0 bases and the J gene lost 0 bases, with 9 bases spanning the gap. Germline V gives CDR1 MNHEY, CDR2 SVGAGI.

The chain joins TRBV11-2 to TRBJ2-1, with TRBD2 matching over 11 bases. Germline V CDR1 and CDR2: SGHAT, FQNNGV. After removal of 2 bases from V and 4 bases from J, the junction contained 13 bases not matched to a gene. The CDR3 is made up of 19 amino acids. In DNA form, the CDR3 reads TGTGCCAGCAGCTTAATCCAGATTTTTAGCGGGAGGGCTTACAATGAGCAGTTCTTC. Its protein product is CASSLIQIFSGRAYNEQFF. Full variable domain (rest looked up from reference TRBV11-2 and TRBJ2-1): EAGVAQSPRYKIIEKRQSVAFWCNPISGHATLYWYQQILGQGPKLLIQFQNNGVVDDSQLPKDRFSAERLKGVDSTLKIQPAKLEDSAVYLCASSLIQIFSGRAYNEQFFGPGTRLTVL.

The V gene is TRBV4-3, the J gene TRBJ1-1; tentative D call: TRBD1 (6 bases). V was clipped by 0 bases and J by 5 bases, with 13 bases between them. The CDR3 length is 15 residues. In germline, CDR1 is LGHNA, CDR2 YSLEER. The CDR3 sequence: CASSQDKTGRTEAFF. The CDR3 bases are TGCGCCAGCAGCCAAGATAAAACAGGGAGGACTGAAGCTTTCTTT.

The chain is built from TRBV27 and TRBJ1-2; 7 nucleotides line up with TRBD1. The CDR3 loop spans 14 amino acids. Germline CDR1 is MNHEY and CDR2 is SMNVEV (reference sequence). The trim removed 6 bases at V and 3 bases at J, leaving 7 bases unmatched. Written as DNA, the CDR3 is TGTGCCAGCAGACCCCCGGGACAGTACTATGGCTACACCTTC. It encodes CASRPPGQYYGYTF.

This chain's CDR3 is CASSTRVAGELFF. The CDR3 DNA follows: TGTGCCAGCAGTACCAGGGTCGCCGGGGAGCTGTTTTTT. The chain links TRBV27 to TRBJ2-2; D might be TRBD1 (5 bases). V was trimmed by 5 bases and J by 6 bases, leaving 10 bases between them. This CDR3 contains 13 residues. Germline CDR1 and CDR2: MNHEY and SMNVEV (reference sequence).

This chain uses TRBV30 with TRBJ2-7; D is ambiguous. V shed 4 bases and J shed 2 bases, with 9 bases lying between them. Germline lookup yields CDR1 GTSNPN and CDR2 SVGIG (reference sequence). This CDR3 has 12 residues. In DNA form, the CDR3 reads TGTGCCTGGAAAAAACTGACCTACGAGCAGTACTTC. It encodes CAWKKLTYEQYF.

The chain employs TRBV28 and TRBJ2-5, with 7 bases matching TRBD1. The CDR3 loop spans 14 amino acids. V was clipped by 3 bases and J by 4 bases; unmatched bases: 5. The germline gives CDR1 MDHEN, CDR2 SYDVKM. The CDR3 here is CASSLVNRGETQYF. The CDR3 DNA sequence: TGTGCCAGCAGTTTGGTGAACAGGGGAGAGACCCAGTACTTC.

This chain joins TRBV10-3 and TRBJ2-7; TRBD1 is a possible D gene (6 bases). Trimming cost V 3 bases and J 1 base, with 7 bases left between them. The CDR3 is 13 residues long. The germline V gene encodes CDR1 ENHRY and CDR2 SYGVKD. CDR3 DNA sequence: TGTGCCATCAGTGACGGGACATCCTACGAGCAGTACTTC. It specifies CAISDGTSYEQYF.

The V gene is TRBV7-9, the J gene TRBJ2-7, with a possible D match to TRBD2 (6 bases). From germline, CDR1 is SEHNR and CDR2 FQNEAQ (reference sequence). The CDR3 covers 18 residues. V lost 5 bases, J lost 0 bases, and 23 bases lay in between. The CDR3 sequence: CASSLKGGGRDSSYEQYF. The CDR3 nucleotides read TGTGCCAGCAGCCTTAAGGGAGGAGGCAGAGACAGCTCCTACGAGCAGTACTTC. Together with reference TRBV7-9 and TRBJ2-7, the CDR3 gives the full variable domain: DTGVSQNPRHKITKRGQNVTFRCDPISEHNRLYWYRQTLGQGPEFLTYFQNEAQLEKSRLLSDRFSAERPKGSFSTLEIQRTEQGDSAMYLCASSLKGGGRDSSYEQYFGPGTRLTVT.

This chain links TRBV5-6 with TRBJ1-1; D is unresolved. The CDR3 is 13 amino acids. In germline, CDR1 is SGHDT, CDR2 YYEEEE. Trimming pared 2 bases from V and 3 bases from J, leaving 8 bases between. CDR3 nucleotide sequence: TGTGCCAGCAGCTTAGGACCGGACACTGAAGCTTTCTTT. This translates into CASSLGPDTEAFF.

The chain couples TRBV4-1 to TRBJ2-5; 7 bases line up with TRBD1. The CDR3 length is 14 residues. J gave up 5 bases and V 4 bases, and 7 bases lay outside the gene matches. Looked up from germline, CDR1 is MGHRA and CDR2 is YSYEKL. Written as DNA, the CDR3 is TGCGCCAGCAGCCCAAGGACAGGACCGGAGACCCAGTACTTC. Translation gives CASSPRTGPETQYF.

The CDR3 reads CASSSQSYEQYF. DNA for the CDR3: TGTGCCAGCAGTTCCCAATCCTACGAGCAGTACTTC. The chain links TRBV27 to TRBJ2-7; D uncertain. Trimming shortened V by 4 bases and J by 1 base, and 5 bases separated the two germline ends. Germline V gene data show CDR1 as MNHEY and CDR2 as SMNVEV (reference sequence). CDR3 length: 12 residues.

This rearrangement joins TRBV5-1 to TRBJ2-1; D ambiguous. CDR3 length: 12 residues. Germline-derived CDR1 and CDR2 are SGHRS and YFSETQ. With 2 bases removed from V and 10 bases from J, the gap between germline ends came to 10 bases. The CDR3: CASSLVPKEQFF. In DNA form, the CDR3 reads TGCGCCAGCAGCTTAGTCCCGAAAGAGCAGTTCTTC.

V gene TRBV5-6 combines with J gene TRBJ1-1; possible D gene TRBD1, 6 bases. The CDR3 has 14 amino acids. Germline V gene data show CDR1 as SGHDT and CDR2 as YYEEEE. Trimming shortened V by 4 bases and J by 5 bases, and 15 bases separated the two germline ends. The DNA for the CDR3 is TGTGCCAGCAGCCCCGGACAGTTAGGGACTGAAGCTTTCTTT. Its protein is CASSPGQLGTEAFF. Drawing the rest from reference TRBV5-6 and TRBJ1-1, the complete variable domain is DAGVTQSPTHLIKTRGQQVTLRCSPKSGHDTVSWYQQALGQGPQFIFQYYEEEERQRGNFPDRFSGHQFPNYSSELNVNALLLGDSALYLCASSPGQLGTEAFFGQGTRLTVV.

The rearrangement uses TRBV7-9 and TRBJ2-7; D remains unclear. V was pared by 4 bases and J by 6 bases, with 10 bases between. Germline CDR1 SEHNR, CDR2 FQNEAQ (reference sequence). The CDR3 spans 12 residues. The CDR3: CASSYRDGEQYF. The CDR3 DNA reads TGTGCCAGCAGCTATAGAGACGGCGAGCAGTACTTC.

The chain joins TRBV27 to TRBJ2-3; 9 bases are a match to TRBD1. V was pared by 8 bases and J by 2 bases, with 5 bases of the junction left unmatched. Germline V gives CDR1 MNHEY, CDR2 SMNVEV (reference sequence). This CDR3 region has 14 residues. The CDR3 region has the DNA TGTGCCAGCCAGACAGGGGGTAACACAGATACGCAGTATTTT. This translates into CASQTGGNTDTQYF.

Remarks on this clone: Other DNA variants within this sample encode the same CDR3. This chain connects TRBV4-3 to TRBJ2-1, with 10 bases that match TRBD2. V lost 0 bases to trimming and J lost 13 bases; unmatched junction nucleotides: 12. The germline V gene has CDR1 LGHNA and CDR2 YSLEER. There are 16 residues in the CDR3. CDR3 loop: CASSQDWASGSREQFF. The CDR3 DNA follows: TGCGCCAGCAGCCAAGATTGGGCTAGCGGGAGCCGGGAACAGTTCTTC.

This rearrangement joins TRBV28 to TRBJ1-5; perhaps TRBD1 as D (6 bases). The CDR3 has 15 amino acids. The germline gives CDR1 MDHEN, CDR2 SYDVKM. V was shortened by 3 bases and J by 4 bases, with 13 bases between the two germline ends. CDR3 sequence (DNA): TGTGCCAGCAGTTTCTCGGACAGTGGGAATCAGCCCCAGCATTTT. Encoded protein: CASSFSDSGNQPQHF. Full variable domain (outside the CDR3, taken from reference TRBV28 and TRBJ1-5): DVKVTQSSRYLVKRTGEKVFLECVQDMDHENMFWYRQDPGLGLRLIYFSYDVKMKEKGDIPEGYSVSREKKERFSLILESASTNQTSMYLCASSFSDSGNQPQHFGDGTRLSIL.

Only one count was recorded for this clone. V is TRBV2 and J is TRBJ2-1; 9 positions agree with TRBD2. The V and J ends lost 8 bases and 5 bases, in that order; junction bases with no gene match: 19. CDR1 and CDR2 from the germline V gene are SNHLY and FYNNEI. The CDR3 runs 18 residues. The CDR3 here is CASDPTGWASGINNEQFF. The CDR3 bases are TGTGCCAGCGATCCGACAGGGTGGGCTAGCGGGATCAACAATGAGCAGTTCTTC.

The chain links TRBV2 to TRBJ1-3; tentatively, D is TRBD1 (6 bases). CDR1 SNHLY and CDR2 FYNNEI come from the germline V gene. The length of the CDR3 is 15 residues. The V end lost 2 bases, the J end lost 4 bases, and 12 bases lay between the germline ends. The CDR3 region is CASSERGALGNTIYF. For the CDR3, the DNA is TGTGCCAGCAGTGAACGGGGGGCCCTCGGAAACACCATATATTTT.

This chain joins TRBV11-3 and TRBJ2-7, with D tentatively TRBD1 (5 bases). The germline V gene encodes CDR1 SGHNT and CDR2 YENEEA. CDR3 length equals 16 residues. Trimming pared 4 bases from V and 0 bases from J, leaving 16 bases between. CDR3 residues: CASSSPAGARSYEQYF. CDR3 nucleotide sequence: TGTGCCAGCAGCTCCCCTGCTGGGGCGCGCTCCTACGAGCAGTACTTC. The full variable domain, with the rest looked up from reference TRBV11-3 and TRBJ2-7, is EAGVVQSPRYKIIEKKQPVAFWCNPISGHNTLYWYLQNLGQGPELLIRYENEEAVDDSQLPKDRFSAERLKGVDSTLKIQPAELGDSAVYLCASSSPAGARSYEQYFGPGTRLTVT.

V and J are TRBV9 and TRBJ2-7; perhaps TRBD1 as D (6 bases). Deletions cut 3 bases from V and 2 bases from J, with 9 bases between. Germline values: CDR1 SGDLS, CDR2 YYNGEE. The CDR3 length is 13 residues. The CDR3 nucleotides read TGTGCCAGCAGCGGAGGACAGCCCTACGAGCAGTACTTC. Translating gives CASSGGQPYEQYF.